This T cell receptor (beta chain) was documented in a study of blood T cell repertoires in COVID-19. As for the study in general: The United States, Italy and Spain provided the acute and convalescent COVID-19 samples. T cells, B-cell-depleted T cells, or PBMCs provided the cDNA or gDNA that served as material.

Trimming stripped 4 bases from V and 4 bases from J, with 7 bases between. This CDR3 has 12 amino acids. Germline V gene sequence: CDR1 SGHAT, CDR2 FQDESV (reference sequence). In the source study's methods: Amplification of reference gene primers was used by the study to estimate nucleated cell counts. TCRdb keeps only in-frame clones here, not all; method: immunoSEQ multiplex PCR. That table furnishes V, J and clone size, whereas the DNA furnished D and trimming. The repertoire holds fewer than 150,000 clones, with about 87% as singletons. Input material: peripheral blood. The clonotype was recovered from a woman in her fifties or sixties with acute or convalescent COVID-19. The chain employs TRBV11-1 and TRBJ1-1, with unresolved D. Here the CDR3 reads CASSSPGTEAFF. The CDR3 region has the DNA TGTGCCAGCAGCTCGCCGGGCACTGAAGCTTTCTTT.